The T cell receptor (beta chain) described here comes from a study of T cell repertoires in cytomegalovirus infection. Whole-study context: Matching HLA type, along with CMV infection, was indicated by public TCR beta signatures.

TCRdb re-called the reads with MiXCR, one entry per CDR3 protein. The table lists 200,000 to 300,000 distinct CDR3 sequences, approximately 8.3% of them singletons. Note on this clonotype: The antigen remains unidentified.

Broader study findings: Summed public TCR beta family frequency identified CMV carriers bearing the relevant HLA.

The germline V gene has CDR1 MNHEY and CDR2 SVGEGT. This CDR3 region has 15 residues. The V and J ends lost 6 bases and 0 bases, in that order; junction bases with no gene match: 6. The clonotype comes from a human donor in good health (CMV status not recorded). Some clones in this sample may be carry-over from other donors' samples. The sequencing sample was made of PBMCs. This chain connects TRBV6-2 or TRBV6-3 to TRBJ2-3; 7 nucleotides match TRBD1. CDR3 region: CASSPRDRSTDTQYF. CDR3 coding DNA: TGTGCCAGCAGCCCCCGGGACAGAAGCACAGATACGCAGTATTTT.